This T cell receptor (beta chain) was captured in a study of T cells in Graves' hyperthyroidism and ophthalmopathy. Uncontrolled infection, other autoimmune disease, pregnancy and lactation each barred patients from inclusion. In this sample, this clonotype turned up many times. Amplified TCR beta CDR3 regions came from RNA transcripts. HTBI primers were the set used in a first-round RT-PCR of the TCR CDR3. TCRdb reprocessed the multiplex PCR reads via MiXCR and lists one record per CDR3 protein. Of about 640,000 distinct CDR3 sequences listed, less than 25% are singletons. This CDR3 has 13 amino acids. Trimming took 0 bases from V and 5 from J, leaving 6 bases between them. The germline CDR1 and CDR2 sequences are SGHRS and YFSETQ.

This receptor was obtained from a man aged 30 to 39 with Graves' ophthalmopathy. The sample taken for sequencing was blood. This chain connects TRBV5-1 to TRBJ2-1, with D hard to call. The CDR3 sequence is CASSLEINNEQFF. The CDR3 DNA sequence: TGCGCCAGCAGCTTGGAAATTAACAATGAGCAGTTCTTC.